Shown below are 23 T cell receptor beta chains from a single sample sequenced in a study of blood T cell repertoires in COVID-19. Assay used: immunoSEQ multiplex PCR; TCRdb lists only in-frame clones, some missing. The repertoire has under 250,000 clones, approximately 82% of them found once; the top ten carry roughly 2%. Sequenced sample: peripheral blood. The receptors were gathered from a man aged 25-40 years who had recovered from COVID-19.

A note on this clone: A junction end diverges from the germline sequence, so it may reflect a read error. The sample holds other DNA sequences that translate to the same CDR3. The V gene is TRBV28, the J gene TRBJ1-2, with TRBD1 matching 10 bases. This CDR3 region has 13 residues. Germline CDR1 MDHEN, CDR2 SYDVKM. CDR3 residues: CASTRQGAYGYTF. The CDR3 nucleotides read TGTGCCAGCACCCGACAGGGGGCCTATGGTTACACCTTC.

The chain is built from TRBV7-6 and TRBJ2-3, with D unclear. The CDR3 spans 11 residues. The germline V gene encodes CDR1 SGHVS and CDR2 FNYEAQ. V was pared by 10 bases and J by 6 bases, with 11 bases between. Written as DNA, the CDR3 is TGTGCCACTGAGGCTTTTGATACGCAGTATTTT. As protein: CATEAFDTQYF.

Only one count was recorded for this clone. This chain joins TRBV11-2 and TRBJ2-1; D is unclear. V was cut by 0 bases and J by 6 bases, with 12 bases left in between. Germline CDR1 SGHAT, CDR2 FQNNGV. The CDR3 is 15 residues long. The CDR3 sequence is CASSLENAALNEQFF. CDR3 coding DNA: TGTGCCAGCAGCTTAGAAAACGCGGCACTCAATGAGCAGTTCTTC.

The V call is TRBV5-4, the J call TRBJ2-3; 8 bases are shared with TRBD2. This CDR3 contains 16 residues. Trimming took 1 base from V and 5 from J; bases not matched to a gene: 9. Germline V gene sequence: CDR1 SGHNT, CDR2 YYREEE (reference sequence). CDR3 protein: CASSLRRGATVDTQYF. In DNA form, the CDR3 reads TGTGCCAGCAGCTTGCGGCGGGGGGCCACGGTAGATACGCAGTATTTT.

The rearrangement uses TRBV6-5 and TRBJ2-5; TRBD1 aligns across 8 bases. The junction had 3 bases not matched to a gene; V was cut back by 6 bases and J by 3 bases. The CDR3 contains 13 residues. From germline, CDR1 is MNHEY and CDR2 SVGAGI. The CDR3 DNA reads TGTGCCAGCAGATCGGACAGGGAAGAGACCCAGTACTTC. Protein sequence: CASRSDREETQYF.

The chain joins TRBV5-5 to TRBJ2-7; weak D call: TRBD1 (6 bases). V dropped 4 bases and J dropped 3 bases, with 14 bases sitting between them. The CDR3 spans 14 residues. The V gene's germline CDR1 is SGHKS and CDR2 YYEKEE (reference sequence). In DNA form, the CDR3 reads TGTGCCAGCAGCACCTGGGACACCAGCTACGAGCAGTACTTC. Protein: CASSTWDTSYEQYF.

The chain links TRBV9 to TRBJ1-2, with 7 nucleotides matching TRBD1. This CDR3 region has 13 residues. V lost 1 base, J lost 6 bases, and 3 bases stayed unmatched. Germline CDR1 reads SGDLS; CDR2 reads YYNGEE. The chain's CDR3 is CASSVYRGNGYTF. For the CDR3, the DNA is TGTGCCAGCAGCGTATACAGGGGTAATGGCTACACCTTC.

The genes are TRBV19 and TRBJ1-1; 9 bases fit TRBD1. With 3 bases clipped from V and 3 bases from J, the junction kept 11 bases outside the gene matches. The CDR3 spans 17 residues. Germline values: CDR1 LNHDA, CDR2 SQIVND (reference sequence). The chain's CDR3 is CASSMVGYRGRDTEAFF. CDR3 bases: TGTGCCAGTAGTATGGTGGGATACAGGGGGCGCGACACTGAAGCTTTCTTT.

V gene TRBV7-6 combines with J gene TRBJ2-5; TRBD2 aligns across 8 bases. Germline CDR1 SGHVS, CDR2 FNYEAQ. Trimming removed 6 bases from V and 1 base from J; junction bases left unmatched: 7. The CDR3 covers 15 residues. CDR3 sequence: CASSMAGGFQETQYF. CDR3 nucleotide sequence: TGTGCCAGCAGTATGGCGGGGGGCTTCCAAGAGACCCAGTACTTC.

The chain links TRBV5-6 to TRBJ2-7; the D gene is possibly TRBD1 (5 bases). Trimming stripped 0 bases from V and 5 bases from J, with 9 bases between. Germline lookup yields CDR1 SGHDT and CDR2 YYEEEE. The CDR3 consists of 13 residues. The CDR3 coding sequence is TGTGCCAGCAGCTTGGGACAGATCAACGAGCAGTACGTC. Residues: CASSLGQINEQYV.

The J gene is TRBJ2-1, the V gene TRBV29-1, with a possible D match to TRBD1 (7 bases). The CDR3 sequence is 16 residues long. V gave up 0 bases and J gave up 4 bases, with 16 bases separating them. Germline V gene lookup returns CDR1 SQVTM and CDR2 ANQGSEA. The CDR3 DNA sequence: TGCAGCGTTGAAGATTTCTCAGGGGGGCCTTACAATGAGCAGTTCTTC. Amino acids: CSVEDFSGGPYNEQFF.

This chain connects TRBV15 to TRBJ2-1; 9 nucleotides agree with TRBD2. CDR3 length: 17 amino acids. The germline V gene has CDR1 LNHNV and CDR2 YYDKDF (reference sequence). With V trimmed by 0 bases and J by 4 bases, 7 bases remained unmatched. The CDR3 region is CATSRDHPSGGYNEQFF. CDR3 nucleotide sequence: TGTGCCACCAGCAGAGATCATCCGAGCGGGGGGTACAATGAGCAGTTCTTC.

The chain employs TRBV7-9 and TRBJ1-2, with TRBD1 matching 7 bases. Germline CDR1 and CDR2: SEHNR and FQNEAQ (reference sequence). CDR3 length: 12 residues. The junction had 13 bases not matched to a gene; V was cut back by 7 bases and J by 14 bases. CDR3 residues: CASTSWDSGGTF. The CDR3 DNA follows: TGTGCCAGCACCTCTTGGGACAGTGGCGGGACCTTC.

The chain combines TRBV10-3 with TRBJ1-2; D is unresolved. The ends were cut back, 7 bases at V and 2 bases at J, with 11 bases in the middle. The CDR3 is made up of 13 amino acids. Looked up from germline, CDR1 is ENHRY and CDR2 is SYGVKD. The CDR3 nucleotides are TGTGCCATCACCCCCGGGAGGAACTATGGCTACACCTTC. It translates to CAITPGRNYGYTF.

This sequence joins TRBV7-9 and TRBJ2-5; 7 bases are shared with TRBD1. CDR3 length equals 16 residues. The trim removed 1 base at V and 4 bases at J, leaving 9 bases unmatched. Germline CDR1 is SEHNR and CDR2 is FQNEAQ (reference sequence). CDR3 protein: CASSLEGTALRETQYF. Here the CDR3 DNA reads TGTGCCAGCAGCTTAGAAGGGACAGCCCTTCGAGAGACCCAGTACTTC.

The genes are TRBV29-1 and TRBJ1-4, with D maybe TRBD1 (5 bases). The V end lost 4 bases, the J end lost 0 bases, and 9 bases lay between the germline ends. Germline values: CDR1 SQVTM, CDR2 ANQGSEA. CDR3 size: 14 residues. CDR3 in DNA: TGCAGCGTTGCCGGGGGGGCAACTAATGAAAAACTGTTTTTT. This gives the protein CSVAGGATNEKLFF.

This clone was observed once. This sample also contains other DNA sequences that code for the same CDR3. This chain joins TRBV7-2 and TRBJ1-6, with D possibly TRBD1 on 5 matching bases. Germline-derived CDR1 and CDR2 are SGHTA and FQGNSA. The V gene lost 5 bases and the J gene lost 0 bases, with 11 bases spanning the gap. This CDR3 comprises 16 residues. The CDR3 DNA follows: TGTGCCAGCAGCCTTGGGGGGAGCTCCTATAATTCACCCCTCCACTTT. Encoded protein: CASSLGGSSYNSPLHF.

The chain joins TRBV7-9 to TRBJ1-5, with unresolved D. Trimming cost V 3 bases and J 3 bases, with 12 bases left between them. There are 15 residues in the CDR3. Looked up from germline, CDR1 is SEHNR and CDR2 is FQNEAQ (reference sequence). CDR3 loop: CASSLAETHNQPQHF. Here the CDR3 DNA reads TGTGCCAGCAGCTTGGCGGAGACGCACAATCAGCCCCAGCATTTT.

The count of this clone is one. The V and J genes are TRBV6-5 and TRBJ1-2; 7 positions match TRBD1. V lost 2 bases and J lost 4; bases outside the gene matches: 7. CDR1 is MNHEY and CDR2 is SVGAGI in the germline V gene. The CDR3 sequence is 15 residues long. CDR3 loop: CASSYGQGGAYGYTF. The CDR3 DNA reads TGTGCCAGCAGTTACGGGCAGGGGGGCGCCTATGGCTACACCTTC.

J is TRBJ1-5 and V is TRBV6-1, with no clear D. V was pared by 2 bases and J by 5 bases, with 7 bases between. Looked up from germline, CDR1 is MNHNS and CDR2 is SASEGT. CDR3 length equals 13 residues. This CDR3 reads CASSENFYQPQHF. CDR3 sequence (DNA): TGTGCCAGCAGTGAAAATTTCTATCAGCCCCAGCATTTT.

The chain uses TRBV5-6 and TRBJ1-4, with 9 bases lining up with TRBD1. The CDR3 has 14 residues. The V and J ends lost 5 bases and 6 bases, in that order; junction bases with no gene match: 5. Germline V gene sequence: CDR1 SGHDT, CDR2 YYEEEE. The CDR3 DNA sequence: TGTGCCAGCAGGGGGAGGGACAGGGATGAAAAACTGTTTTTT. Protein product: CASRGRDRDEKLFF.

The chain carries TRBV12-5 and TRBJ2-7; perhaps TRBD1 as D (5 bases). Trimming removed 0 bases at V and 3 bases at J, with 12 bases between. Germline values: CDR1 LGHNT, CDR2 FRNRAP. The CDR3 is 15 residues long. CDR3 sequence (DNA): TGTGCTAGTGGTTTGGTACTCGGCAGGGACTACGAGCAGTACTTC. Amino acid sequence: CASGLVLGRDYEQYF.

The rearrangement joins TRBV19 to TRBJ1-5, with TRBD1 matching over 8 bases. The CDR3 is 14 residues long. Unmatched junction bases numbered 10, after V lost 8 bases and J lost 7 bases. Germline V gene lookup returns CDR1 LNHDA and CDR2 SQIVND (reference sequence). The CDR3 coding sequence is TGTGCCAGTCGTTACTTCGACAGGGGCCAGCCCCAGCATTTT. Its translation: CASRYFDRGQPQHF.